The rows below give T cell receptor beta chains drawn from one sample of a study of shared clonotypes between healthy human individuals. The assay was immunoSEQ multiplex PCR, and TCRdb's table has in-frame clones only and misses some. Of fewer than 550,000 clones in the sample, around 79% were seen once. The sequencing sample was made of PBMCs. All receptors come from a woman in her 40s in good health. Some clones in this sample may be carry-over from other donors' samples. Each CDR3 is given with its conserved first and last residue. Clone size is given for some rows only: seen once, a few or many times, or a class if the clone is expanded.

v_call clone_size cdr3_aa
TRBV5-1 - CASSLYSGGDRPEAFF
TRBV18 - CASSPSGMNTEAFF
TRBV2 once CATSRGTNQETQYF
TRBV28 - CASSLTGSRDYGYTF
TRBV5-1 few CASSLGGQYGYEQYF
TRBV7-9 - CASRSGTSGHNEQFF
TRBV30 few CACSAVSAKNIQYF
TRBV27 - CASSDHQGNHGYTF
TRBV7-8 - CASSSRRDRLPFREQFF
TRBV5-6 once CASSLVRRQGFRDEKLFF
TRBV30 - CTWSDNTIYF
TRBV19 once CAAFAGQTYGYTF
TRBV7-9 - CASSARTGEPGYTF
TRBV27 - CASSRSGPSYEQYF
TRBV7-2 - CASRKGGGQETQYF
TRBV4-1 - CASSRPGVTGELFF
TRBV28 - CASAGQGNSFIYEQYF
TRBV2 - CASRRDSQTYEQYF
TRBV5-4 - CASRAGLGGETQYF
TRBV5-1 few CASSSAGDTQYF
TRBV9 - CASSGIQGTGELFF
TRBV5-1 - CASSFGTSGRPWEEQFF
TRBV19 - CASRGGGSFSGELFF
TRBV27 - CASSRDSGNSYNEQFF
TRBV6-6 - CASSETSENIQYF
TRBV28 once CASSFSLGTGYTF
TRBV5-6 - CASSFGDNEQFF
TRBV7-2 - CASSFSTDTQYF